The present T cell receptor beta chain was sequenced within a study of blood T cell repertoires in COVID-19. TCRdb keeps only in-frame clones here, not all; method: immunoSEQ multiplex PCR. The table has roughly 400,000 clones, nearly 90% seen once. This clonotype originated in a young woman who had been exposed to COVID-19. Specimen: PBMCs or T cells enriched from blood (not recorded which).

For the CDR3, the DNA is TGTGCCAGCTCACCGGACAGGGGGTCAGGTTCACCCCTCCACTTT. Its translation: CASSPDRGSGSPLHF. The genes are TRBV18 and TRBJ1-6; TRBD1 matches at 10 bases. The V gene end was trimmed by 3 bases and the J gene end by 9 bases; junction bases not matched to a gene: 5. The CDR3 has 15 amino acids. Germline V CDR1 and CDR2: KGHSH, LQKENI.